These 10 T cell receptor beta chains share one sample of origin, sequenced in a study of T cell responses to AZD1222 COVID-19 vaccine (dated by TCRdb to about 2021). The library was produced with the immunoSEQ multiplex PCR assay. Sourced from immuneACCESS, this table was stored by TCRdb with only in-frame sequences that have V and J called. A share of the clones is absent; for the studies checked, an unresolved V gene accounts for under half, and the remainder has no known explanation. For this sample the table gives roughly 100,000 clones, of which roughly 90% were detected only once. The ten largest clones take up 5% to 5.5% of the sample. Sample time point, as interpreted from the label and publication: baseline before first vaccination. Sequenced here: peripheral blood, sampled on day 0 of AZD1222 vaccination. These receptor sequences come from an adult in good health.

This clone was detected only once. The chain joins TRBV5-4 to TRBJ1-2, with D hard to call. The V end was cut by 4 bases, the J end by 4 bases, with 14 bases between. Germline V gives CDR1 SGHNT, CDR2 YYREEE (reference sequence). This CDR3 has 14 residues. The CDR3 spells CASSSRAGAYGYTF. In DNA, the CDR3 is TGTGCCAGCAGCAGCCGGGCCGGAGCCTATGGCTACACCTTC.

This chain uses TRBV29-1 with TRBJ2-7, with D perhaps matching TRBD1 or TRBD2 (5 bases each). Trimming took off 4 bases at V and 6 bases at J, with 19 bases between the two ends. Germline V gene data show CDR1 as SQVTM and CDR2 as ANQGSEA. CDR3 length: 14 amino acids. The CDR3 spells CSVGWTYLGGEQYF. The DNA of the CDR3 is TGCAGCGTTGGATGGACATACCTTGGAGGCGAGCAGTACTTC.

The table lists this clone with a few counts. The rearrangement joins TRBV3-1 (or the pseudogene TRBV3-2) to TRBJ1-1; 10 bases are a match to TRBD1. Germline loops: CDR1 LGHDT, CDR2 YNNKEL (reference sequence). This CDR3 has 16 amino acids. V shed 4 bases and J 1 base; nucleotides not matched to a gene: 6. The CDR3 sequence: CASSPGQGVRNTEAFF. Written as DNA, the CDR3 is TGTGCCAGCAGCCCTGGACAGGGGGTAAGGAACACTGAAGCTTTCTTT.

This clone appeared a single time. The chain links TRBV19 to TRBJ2-1; 9 positions agree with TRBD1. Germline V gene lookup returns CDR1 LNHDA and CDR2 SQIVND (reference sequence). This CDR3 is 14 amino acids long. Losses at the gene ends were 5 bases for V and 8 bases for J; bases not matched to a gene: 7. CDR3 coding DNA: TGTGCCAGTAGTTGGGGACAGGGATTTGATGAGCAGTTCTTC. It yields the protein CASSWGQGFDEQFF. Looking up the rest from reference TRBV19 and TRBJ2-1 gives the full variable domain: DGGITQSPKYLFRKEGQNVTLSCEQNLNHDAMYWYRQDPGQGLRLIYYSQIVNDFQKGDIAEGYSVSREKKESFPLTVTSAQKNPTAFYLCASSWGQGFDEQFFGPGTRLTVL.

The chain joins TRBV2 to TRBJ2-1, with 11 bases aligning to TRBD2. CDR1 SNHLY and CDR2 FYNNEI come from the germline V gene. The CDR3 totals 14 residues. Unmatched junction bases numbered 5, after V lost 5 bases and J lost 8 bases. CDR3 nucleotide sequence: TGTGCCAGCAGTAAGCCGGGACTAGCGGATGAGCAGTTCTTC. Its translation: CASSKPGLADEQFF.

V and J are TRBV6-1 and TRBJ2-1, with 9 bases matching TRBD2. Germline loops: CDR1 MNHNS, CDR2 SASEGT. The CDR3 extends over 14 amino acids. With V trimmed by 5 bases and J by 3 bases, 2 bases remained unmatched. The CDR3 is CASSWREGYNEQFF. Written as DNA, the CDR3 is TGTGCCAGCAGTTGGCGGGAGGGCTACAATGAGCAGTTCTTC.

The V and J genes are TRBV19 and TRBJ2-7; no reliable D call. The CDR3 totals 14 residues. Trimming removed 4 bases from V and 0 bases from J, with 10 bases in between. Germline lookup yields CDR1 LNHDA and CDR2 SQIVND (reference sequence). This CDR3 reads CASSKAGPSYEQYF. For the CDR3, the DNA is TGTGCCAGTAGTAAAGCCGGTCCCTCCTACGAGCAGTACTTC. The full variable domain, rest sourced from reference TRBV19 and TRBJ2-7, is DGGITQSPKYLFRKEGQNVTLSCEQNLNHDAMYWYRQDPGQGLRLIYYSQIVNDFQKGDIAEGYSVSREKKESFPLTVTSAQKNPTAFYLCASSKAGPSYEQYFGPGTRLTVT.

The sample holds a few counts of this clone. V is TRBV24-1 and J is TRBJ1-1; D gene unclear. CDR3 length: 12 residues. V was clipped by 3 bases and J by 5 bases, with 6 bases between them. Germline lookup yields CDR1 KGHDR and CDR2 SFDVKD. CDR3 sequence: CATSDGRTEAFF. The CDR3 region has the DNA TGTGCCACCAGTGATGGGCGGACTGAAGCTTTCTTT.

This clone was counted once. This sequence joins TRBV24-1 and TRBJ2-7; D is unresolved. The germline V and J ends were trimmed by 4 bases and 0 bases, with 0 bases remaining between them. This CDR3 has 11 residues. Germline lookup yields CDR1 KGHDR and CDR2 SFDVKD. CDR3 nucleotide sequence: TGTGCCACCAGTGACTCCTACGAGCAGTACTTC. Amino acid sequence: CATSDSYEQYF.

The chain recombines TRBV15 with TRBJ2-2; D remains ambiguous. CDR1 LNHNV and CDR2 YYDKDF come from the germline V gene (reference sequence). Trimming stripped 0 bases from V and 6 bases from J, with 8 bases between. CDR3 length equals 14 residues. This CDR3 is CATSRDLSAGELFF. The CDR3 nucleotides are TGTGCCACCAGCAGAGATTTGAGCGCCGGGGAGCTGTTTTTT.